A selection of T cell receptor beta chains follows, all from one sample in a study of blood T cell repertoires in COVID-19. The protocol was immunoSEQ multiplex PCR, while the TCRdb copy is restricted to in-frame clones and leaves out a portion. The table has about 220,000 clones, 84% seen once. The sample taken for sequencing was peripheral blood. The receptor source for this set is a man between 25 and 39 years old with active or convalescent COVID-19. Both conserved end residues are part of each CDR3. The order of the fields is D gene, clone size, V gene, J gene, CDR3 length, CDR3 DNA, CDR3 protein. D genes are given only for firm matches. Size is stated for part of the rows, as once, few or many counts, or as a class when the clone is expanded.

d_call: .; clone_size: .; v_call: TRBV5-1; j_call: TRBJ2-6; cdr3_length: 15; cdr3_nt: TGCGCCAGCAGCTTGGAACTATCTGGGGCCAACGTCCTGACTTTC; cdr3_aa: CASSLELSGANVLTF
d_call: .; clone_size: .; v_call: TRBV29-1; j_call: TRBJ1-5; cdr3_length: 11; cdr3_nt: TGCAGCGCCTCTAGCAATCAGCCCCAGCATTTT; cdr3_aa: CSASSNQPQHF
d_call: .; clone_size: .; v_call: TRBV4-1; j_call: TRBJ2-4; cdr3_length: 18; cdr3_nt: TGCGCCAGCAGCCAAGAGGTACCAGGGTCCCTAGCCAAAAACATTCAGTACTTC; cdr3_aa: CASSQEVPGSLAKNIQYF
d_call: TRBD1; clone_size: .; v_call: TRBV5-6; j_call: TRBJ2-1; cdr3_length: 17; cdr3_nt: TGTGCCAGCAGCTTGGGGGGGACAGATACTGTATACAATGAGCAGTTCTTC; cdr3_aa: CASSLGGTDTVYNEQFF
d_call: .; clone_size: .; v_call: TRBV30; j_call: TRBJ2-7; cdr3_length: 13; cdr3_nt: TGTGCCTGGAGTGTACGATCGGGATTCGAGCAGTACTTC; cdr3_aa: CAWSVRSGFEQYF
d_call: TRBD2; clone_size: .; v_call: TRBV4-3; j_call: TRBJ2-2; cdr3_length: 16; cdr3_nt: TGCGCCAGCAGCCATATGTTAGCGGGGGTTGTAGGGGAGCTGTTTTTT; cdr3_aa: CASSHMLAGVVGELFF
d_call: .; clone_size: .; v_call: TRBV9; j_call: TRBJ1-2; cdr3_length: 16; cdr3_nt: TGTGCCAGCAGCGTAGAGGTGAGGACAAGAGTTAATGGCTACACCTTC; cdr3_aa: CASSVEVRTRVNGYTF
d_call: TRBD2; clone_size: .; v_call: TRBV27; j_call: TRBJ2-7; cdr3_length: 16; cdr3_nt: TGTGCCAGCAGTCCCGACGGACTAGCTGAAAACAGGGAGCAGTACTTC; cdr3_aa: CASSPDGLAENREQYF
d_call: .; clone_size: .; v_call: TRBV11-2; j_call: TRBJ1-6; cdr3_length: 15; cdr3_nt: TGTGCCAGCAGCCTTTACAGGGTGGGTAATTCACCCCTCCACTTT; cdr3_aa: CASSLYRVGNSPLHF
d_call: TRBD1; clone_size: once; v_call: TRBV5-1; j_call: TRBJ1-1; cdr3_length: 20; cdr3_nt: TGCGCCAGCAGCTTGGTGCCCCGCCGGGACAGGGGCGAAGTGAGGACTGAAGCTTTCTTT; cdr3_aa: CASSLVPRRDRGEVRTEAFF
d_call: .; clone_size: .; v_call: TRBV27; j_call: TRBJ1-5; cdr3_length: 15; cdr3_nt: TGTGCCAGCAGTTTAGCGGGGGTTAGCAATCAGCCCCAGCATTTT; cdr3_aa: CASSLAGVSNQPQHF
d_call: .; clone_size: .; v_call: TRBV18; j_call: TRBJ1-1; cdr3_length: 15; cdr3_nt: TGTGCCAGCTCACCATCCAGGGGATTACCACTAGAAGCTTTCTTT; cdr3_aa: CASSPSRGLPLEAFF
d_call: TRBD1; clone_size: .; v_call: TRBV28; j_call: TRBJ1-1; cdr3_length: 15; cdr3_nt: TGTGCCAGCATCCCCCGACAGGGGTGGAACACTGAAGCTTTCTTT; cdr3_aa: CASIPRQGWNTEAFF
d_call: TRBD2; clone_size: .; v_call: TRBV7-9; j_call: TRBJ2-2; cdr3_length: 17; cdr3_nt: TGTGCCAGCAGCTCCCCCCCGGGGGGGCGGTACACCGGGGAGCTGTTTTTT; cdr3_aa: CASSSPPGGRYTGELFF
d_call: .; clone_size: few; v_call: TRBV19; j_call: TRBJ1-2; cdr3_length: 13; cdr3_nt: TGTGCCAGTACGGACGGACACATCTATGGCTACACCTTC; cdr3_aa: CASTDGHIYGYTF
d_call: TRBD2; clone_size: .; v_call: TRBV9; j_call: TRBJ2-1; cdr3_length: 16; cdr3_nt: TGTGCCAGCAGCGCCCAAAGCGGGAGGCGAGTCAATGAGCAGTTCTTC; cdr3_aa: CASSAQSGRRVNEQFF
d_call: .; clone_size: .; v_call: TRBV24-1; j_call: TRBJ2-2; cdr3_length: 13; cdr3_nt: TGTGCCACCAGTGTAAGAAGCCCCGGGGAGCTGTTTTTT; cdr3_aa: CATSVRSPGELFF
d_call: .; clone_size: few; v_call: TRBV29-1; j_call: TRBJ1-2; cdr3_length: 13; cdr3_nt: TGCAGCGTTGAAGCCAGGAGGAACTATGGCTACACCTTC; cdr3_aa: CSVEARRNYGYTF
d_call: .; clone_size: .; v_call: TRBV3-1/TRBV3-2; j_call: TRBJ1-5; cdr3_length: 14; cdr3_nt: TGTGCCAGCAGCCACTGGGGAGACGGTCAGCCCCAGCATTTT; cdr3_aa: CASSHWGDGQPQHF
d_call: TRBD1; clone_size: .; v_call: TRBV18; j_call: TRBJ1-5; cdr3_length: 14; cdr3_nt: TGTGCCAGCTCACCGGGACAGGGGTATCAGCCCCAGCATTTT; cdr3_aa: CASSPGQGYQPQHF
d_call: TRBD1; clone_size: .; v_call: TRBV28; j_call: TRBJ1-4; cdr3_length: 15; cdr3_nt: TGTGCCAGCAACCTAGGACAGGGACTAAATGAAAAACTGTTTTTT; cdr3_aa: CASNLGQGLNEKLFF
d_call: TRBD1; clone_size: .; v_call: TRBV5-4; j_call: TRBJ2-1; cdr3_length: 16; cdr3_nt: TGTGCCAGCAGCGGAACCGGGACAGGGAATTCCGATGAGCAGTTCTTC; cdr3_aa: CASSGTGTGNSDEQFF
d_call: TRBD1; clone_size: .; v_call: TRBV7-3; j_call: TRBJ2-3; cdr3_length: 16; cdr3_nt: TGTGCCAGCAGCTTAACGAACAGGGGAGAGACAGATACGCAGTATTTT; cdr3_aa: CASSLTNRGETDTQYF
d_call: .; clone_size: .; v_call: TRBV19; j_call: TRBJ2-6; cdr3_length: 15; cdr3_nt: TGTGCCAGTAGTATACCAGGGACTGGGGCCAACGTCCTGACTTTC; cdr3_aa: CASSIPGTGANVLTF
d_call: TRBD1; clone_size: .; v_call: TRBV7-9; j_call: TRBJ1-1; cdr3_length: 13; cdr3_nt: TGTGCCAGCAGCGTCCGGGACAGAGGTGAAGCTTTCTTT; cdr3_aa: CASSVRDRGEAFF
d_call: TRBD1; clone_size: .; v_call: TRBV5-1; j_call: TRBJ2-3; cdr3_length: 14; cdr3_nt: TGCGCCAGCAGCCCGGACAGGGGTGGGGATACGCAGTATTTT; cdr3_aa: CASSPDRGGDTQYF
d_call: .; clone_size: .; v_call: TRBV6-1; j_call: TRBJ1-2; cdr3_length: 10; cdr3_nt: TGTGCCAGCAGTGATATGAGTGGCACCTTC; cdr3_aa: CASSDMSGTF
d_call: .; clone_size: .; v_call: TRBV3-1/TRBV3-2; j_call: TRBJ2-6; cdr3_length: 17; cdr3_nt: TGTGCCAGCAGCCAAGGGACACCGTTCTCTGGGGCCAACGTCCTGACTTTC; cdr3_aa: CASSQGTPFSGANVLTF
d_call: .; clone_size: .; v_call: TRBV6-6; j_call: TRBJ2-7; cdr3_length: 14; cdr3_nt: TGTGCCAGCAGTTACTCAGGGGTAGAAGTCGAGCAGTACTTC; cdr3_aa: CASSYSGVEVEQYF
d_call: TRBD1; clone_size: .; v_call: TRBV6-5; j_call: TRBJ2-1; cdr3_length: 15; cdr3_nt: TGTGCCAGCAGGCCCGGGACAGGGTCGGCCAATGAGCAGTTCTTC; cdr3_aa: CASRPGTGSANEQFF
d_call: TRBD1; clone_size: .; v_call: TRBV5-5; j_call: TRBJ2-2; cdr3_length: 15; cdr3_nt: TGTGCCAGCAGCGAGGACAGGGGGCGGACCGGGGAGCTGTTTTTT; cdr3_aa: CASSEDRGRTGELFF
d_call: TRBD2; clone_size: .; v_call: TRBV27; j_call: TRBJ2-2; cdr3_length: 14; cdr3_nt: TGTGCCAGCATGGCCGGGAGGGCCGCCGGGGAGCTGTTTTTT; cdr3_aa: CASMAGRAAGELFF
d_call: TRBD1; clone_size: .; v_call: TRBV5-1; j_call: TRBJ2-2; cdr3_length: 16; cdr3_nt: TGCGCCAGCCGTCGACAGGGGGAAATTAGCACCGGGGAGCTGTTTTTT; cdr3_aa: CASRRQGEISTGELFF
d_call: TRBD1; clone_size: .; v_call: TRBV5-4; j_call: TRBJ2-7; cdr3_length: 15; cdr3_nt: TGTGCCAGCAGTCCGGACAGGGGTAGCTCCTACGAGCAGTACTTC; cdr3_aa: CASSPDRGSSYEQYF
d_call: .; clone_size: .; v_call: TRBV7-2; j_call: TRBJ2-5; cdr3_length: 13; cdr3_nt: TGTGCCAGCAGCTTCGGGAGAGCGGAGACCCAGTACTTC; cdr3_aa: CASSFGRAETQYF
d_call: TRBD2; clone_size: few; v_call: TRBV4-2; j_call: TRBJ2-2; cdr3_length: 15; cdr3_nt: TGTGCCAGCAGCCAGACTAGCGTGAACACCGGGGAGCTGTTTTTT; cdr3_aa: CASSQTSVNTGELFF
d_call: TRBD1; clone_size: .; v_call: TRBV25-1; j_call: TRBJ1-1; cdr3_length: 17; cdr3_nt: TGTGCCAGCAGTCCCTATCCGGGACAGGGAGTCGTCACTGAAGCTTTCTTT; cdr3_aa: CASSPYPGQGVVTEAFF
d_call: .; clone_size: .; v_call: TRBV18; j_call: TRBJ1-1; cdr3_length: 14; cdr3_nt: TGTGCCAGCTCACGGGACACTGAGTACACTGAAGCTTTCTTT; cdr3_aa: CASSRDTEYTEAFF
d_call: .; clone_size: .; v_call: TRBV12-5; j_call: TRBJ2-1; cdr3_length: 13; cdr3_nt: TGTGCTAGTGCCTTGGACTGGGCGGGTGAGCAGTTCTTC; cdr3_aa: CASALDWAGEQFF
d_call: .; clone_size: .; v_call: TRBV3-1/TRBV3-2; j_call: TRBJ2-5; cdr3_length: 11; cdr3_nt: TGTGCCAGCAGGGGCGGACTGGATAATTACTTC; cdr3_aa: CASRGGLDNYF
d_call: .; clone_size: .; v_call: TRBV24-1; j_call: TRBJ2-3; cdr3_length: 14; cdr3_nt: TGTGCCACCAGTGACCCCACCCTAGTGGATACGCAGTATTTT; cdr3_aa: CATSDPTLVDTQYF
d_call: TRBD1; clone_size: .; v_call: TRBV30; j_call: TRBJ1-2; cdr3_length: 10; cdr3_nt: TGTGCCTGGGGACAGGTTGGCTACACCTTC; cdr3_aa: CAWGQVGYTF
d_call: TRBD2; clone_size: .; v_call: TRBV10-1; j_call: TRBJ2-7; cdr3_length: 13; cdr3_nt: TGCGCCAGCAGTAAAGCGGGGGGTTACGAGCAGTACTTC; cdr3_aa: CASSKAGGYEQYF
d_call: TRBD1; clone_size: .; v_call: TRBV5-1; j_call: TRBJ1-2; cdr3_length: 14; cdr3_nt: TGCGCCAGCAGCACCAGGACAGGGAACTATGGCTACACCTTC; cdr3_aa: CASSTRTGNYGYTF
d_call: .; clone_size: .; v_call: TRBV28; j_call: TRBJ1-1; cdr3_length: 14; cdr3_nt: TGTGCCAGCAGTTTAATGGGGCAGTACGCTGAAGCTTTCTTT; cdr3_aa: CASSLMGQYAEAFF
d_call: TRBD1; clone_size: .; v_call: TRBV5-4; j_call: TRBJ2-7; cdr3_length: 14; cdr3_nt: TGTGCCAGCAGCTGGGGACAGTCCTCCTACGAGCAGTACTTC; cdr3_aa: CASSWGQSSYEQYF
d_call: .; clone_size: .; v_call: TRBV2; j_call: TRBJ1-1; cdr3_length: 14; cdr3_nt: TGTGCCAGCAGTGAACCCCAGGGAGGGACTGAAGCTTTCTTT; cdr3_aa: CASSEPQGGTEAFF
d_call: .; clone_size: .; v_call: TRBV7-9; j_call: TRBJ2-3; cdr3_length: 15; cdr3_nt: TGTGCCAGCAGTCTCGGGACTCTACTCACAGATACGCAGTATTTT; cdr3_aa: CASSLGTLLTDTQYF
d_call: .; clone_size: .; v_call: TRBV19; j_call: TRBJ2-1; cdr3_length: 14; cdr3_nt: TGTGCCAGTAGTTTCCTTGGGCAAAGCAATGAGCAGTTCTTC; cdr3_aa: CASSFLGQSNEQFF
d_call: .; clone_size: .; v_call: TRBV30; j_call: TRBJ2-7; cdr3_length: 11; cdr3_nt: TGTGCCTGGAGTTTGCGTTACGAGCAGTACTTC; cdr3_aa: CAWSLRYEQYF
d_call: .; clone_size: .; v_call: TRBV11-2; j_call: TRBJ2-3; cdr3_length: 17; cdr3_nt: TGTGCCAGCAGTACGGGGGGCCCGCCCACCACCACAGATACGCAGTATTTT; cdr3_aa: CASSTGGPPTTTDTQYF
d_call: .; clone_size: .; v_call: TRBV7-3; j_call: TRBJ1-1; cdr3_length: 11; cdr3_nt: TGTGCCAGCAGCTTGTGGCCGGAAGCTTTCTTT; cdr3_aa: CASSLWPEAFF